Below are 27 T cell receptor beta chains sequenced from a single sample in a study of T cell responses to AZD1222 COVID-19 vaccine. Generated by immunoSEQ multiplex PCR, the TCRdb table keeps only in-frame clones and is missing some. The table includes 90,000 to 130,000 clones, around 81% detected once. This material consisted of peripheral blood, taken on day 0 of AZD1222 vaccination. The source is an adult in good health.

The V and J genes are TRBV2 and TRBJ2-5, with D perhaps matching TRBD2 (6 bases). This CDR3 has 14 amino acids. The V and J ends lost 5 bases and 1 base respectively, with 11 bases between them. Germline V gene lookup returns CDR1 SNHLY and CDR2 FYNNEI. The CDR3 here is CASSLDYVQETQYF. The CDR3 DNA is TGTGCCAGCAGTCTGGACTACGTCCAAGAGACCCAGTACTTC.

The rearrangement links TRBV18 to TRBJ2-7; 12 nucleotides align to TRBD2. V shed 8 bases and J 0 bases; nucleotides not matched to a gene: 2. The CDR3 loop spans 14 amino acids. Germline CDR1 and CDR2: KGHSH and LQKENI. The CDR3 region is CASRTSGVSYEQYF. In DNA, the CDR3 is TGTGCCAGCCGGACTAGCGGGGTCTCCTACGAGCAGTACTTC.

This clone is labeled as medium-sized (0.01 to 0.1%). V gene TRBV7-9 combines with J gene TRBJ1-1, with 7 positions matching TRBD1. This CDR3 is 14 amino acids long. J lost 2 bases, V lost 4 bases, and 4 bases had no gene match. Germline CDR1 reads SEHNR; CDR2 reads FQNEAQ (reference sequence). CDR3 DNA: TGTGCCAGCAGCTGGGGGACAGCAAACACTGAAGCTTTCTTT. Protein product: CASSWGTANTEAFF.

This rearrangement joins TRBV28 to TRBJ2-7, with D unresolved. CDR3 length: 12 amino acids. In germline, CDR1 is MDHEN, CDR2 SYDVKM. V was trimmed by 1 base and J by 2 bases, leaving 3 bases between them. The CDR3 sequence: CASSLSAYEQYF. The DNA of the CDR3 is TGTGCCAGCAGTTTATCGGCCTACGAGCAGTACTTC.

This clone was counted a few times. The CDR3 region is CASSPDRAYGYTF. The CDR3 DNA is TGTGCCAGCAGCCCGGACAGGGCCTATGGCTACACCTTC. The rearrangement joins TRBV7-2 to TRBJ1-2; TRBD1 matches 8 bases. Trimming cost V 5 bases and J 4 bases; bases outside gene matches: 3. Per germline, CDR1 SGHTA and CDR2 FQGNSA. The CDR3 runs to 13 residues.

The V and J genes are TRBV24-1 and TRBJ1-2; 7 nucleotides match TRBD1. The V and J ends lost 3 bases and 7 bases, in that order; junction bases with no gene match: 13. This CDR3 region has 16 residues. The germline gives CDR1 KGHDR, CDR2 SFDVKD. CDR3 DNA sequence: TGTGCCACCAGTGATCCCAGGGAGGGGGCGCCTTCTGGCTACACCTTC. Protein: CATSDPREGAPSGYTF.

The chain combines TRBV7-8 with TRBJ1-6; D unresolved. In germline, CDR1 is SGHVS, CDR2 FQNEAQ. This CDR3 contains 16 residues. The V and J ends lost 1 base and 0 bases respectively, with 7 bases between them. For the CDR3, the DNA is TGTGCCAGCAGCTTAGAGCGGGGCTCCTATAATTCACCCCTCCACTTT. Encoded protein: CASSLERGSYNSPLHF.

The chain is built from TRBV7-8 and TRBJ1-6, with D possibly being TRBD1 (6 bases). CDR3 size: 13 residues. Per germline, CDR1 SGHVS and CDR2 FQNEAQ. The germline V and J ends were trimmed by 5 bases and 7 bases, with 9 bases remaining between them. The chain's CDR3 is CASSTQGNSPLHF. The CDR3 nucleotides read TGTGCCAGCAGCACGCAGGGGAATTCACCCCTCCACTTT.

The chain has TRBV2 and TRBJ2-6; D not certain. This CDR3 is 16 amino acids long. The germline V gene encodes CDR1 SNHLY and CDR2 FYNNEI. Trimming left V 3 bases short and J 0 bases short, with 9 bases between. Here the CDR3 DNA reads TGTGCCAGCAGTGACCCGAGCATCTCTGGGGCCAACGTCCTGACTTTC. Its protein is CASSDPSISGANVLTF.

The gene calls are TRBV6-6 and TRBJ1-1; possibly TRBD1 for D (6 bases). Germline V lookup: CDR1 MNHNY, CDR2 SVGAGI (reference sequence). Deletions cut 7 bases from V and 1 base from J, with 10 bases between. CDR3 length: 13 amino acids. Here the CDR3 DNA reads TGTGCCAGCACTGACAGGACGAACACTGAAGCTTTCTTT. As protein: CASTDRTNTEAFF.

V is TRBV6-2 or TRBV6-3 and J is TRBJ1-1; D not certain. With 5 bases removed from V and 2 bases from J, the gap between germline ends came to 6 bases. Germline V gives CDR1 MNHEY, CDR2 SVGEGT. The CDR3 length is 12 residues. In nucleotides, the CDR3 is TGTGCCAGCAGTCGAATTAACACTGAAGCTTTCTTT. It specifies CASSRINTEAFF.

The rearrangement links TRBV6-2 or TRBV6-3 to TRBJ1-2; D not resolved. Germline V CDR1 and CDR2: MNHEY, SVGEGT. V lost 2 bases and J 5 bases, leaving 6 bases between the germline ends. The CDR3 is made up of 12 amino acids. The CDR3 reads CASSYSGYGYTF. Written as DNA, the CDR3 is TGTGCCAGCAGTTACAGCGGATATGGCTACACCTTC.

The chain carries TRBV7-6 and TRBJ2-1; tentative D call: TRBD1 (6 bases). V was cut by 2 bases and J by 10 bases, with 12 bases left in between. CDR1 SGHVS and CDR2 FNYEAQ come from the germline V gene. This CDR3 has 13 amino acids. The CDR3 loop is CASSLLGTREQFF. In DNA, the CDR3 is TGTGCCAGCAGCTTACTTGGGACAAGGGAGCAGTTCTTC. Full variable domain (remainder filled in from reference TRBV7-6 and TRBJ2-1): GAGVSQSPRYKVTKRGQDVALRCDPISGHVSLYWYRQALGQGPEFLTYFNYEAQQDKSGLPNDRFSAERPEGSISTLTIQRTEQRDSAMYRCASSLLGTREQFFGPGTRLTVL.

The V call is TRBV12-5, the J call TRBJ2-1; D is uncertain. The V gene lost 1 base and the J gene lost 6 bases, with 1 base spanning the gap. The germline V gene has CDR1 LGHNT and CDR2 FRNRAP. This CDR3 comprises 11 residues. This CDR3 is CASGLGNEQFF. CDR3 nucleotides: TGTGCTAGTGGTTTGGGCAATGAGCAGTTCTTC.

The table lists this clone with a few counts. This chain uses TRBV28 with TRBJ1-6; D is unclear. CDR3 size: 15 residues. V was shortened by 5 bases and J by 8 bases, with 16 bases between the two germline ends. Germline CDR1 reads MDHEN; CDR2 reads SYDVKM. CDR3 sequence (DNA): TGTGCCAGCAGTCCCCCCCGCCAGTCCGATTCACCCCTCCACTTT. Protein: CASSPPRQSDSPLHF. The entire variable domain, with the rest obtained from reference TRBV28 and TRBJ1-6, is as follows: DVKVTQSSRYLVKRTGEKVFLECVQDMDHENMFWYRQDPGLGLRLIYFSYDVKMKEKGDIPEGYSVSREKKERFSLILESASTNQTSMYLCASSPPRQSDSPLHFGNGTRLTVT.

The V and J genes are TRBV7-2 and TRBJ2-1, with TRBD2 matching 7 bases. The CDR3 sequence is 15 residues long. Germline V CDR1 and CDR2: SGHTA, FQGNSA. V trimming: 5 bases; J trimming: 5 bases; junction bases outside the gene matches: 9. As DNA, the CDR3 is TGTGCCAGCAGCGTAGAACTAGCGTTTAACAATGAGCAGTTCTTC. Amino acid sequence: CASSVELAFNNEQFF.

The genes are TRBV29-1 and TRBJ1-2; D is possibly TRBD1 (6 bases). Between the trimmed V and J ends, which lost 7 bases and 3 bases, there was a span of 15 bases. This CDR3 is 13 amino acids long. CDR1 and CDR2 from the germline V gene are SQVTM and ANQGSEA. CDR3 bases: TGCAGCGCCCAGGGGCAGGGTGACTATGGCTACACCTTC. Translation gives CSAQGQGDYGYTF.

This chain links TRBV5-4 with TRBJ2-2, with D perhaps matching TRBD2 (6 bases). Trimming removed 4 bases at V and 7 bases at J, with 17 bases between. There are 15 residues in the CDR3. Germline CDR1 and CDR2: SGHNT and YYREEE (reference sequence). The CDR3 is CASSVPGVRVGELFF. In nucleotides, the CDR3 is TGTGCCAGCAGCGTTCCGGGAGTTCGAGTCGGGGAGCTGTTTTTT.

This clone was found once. This chain links TRBV7-8 with TRBJ2-7; D not certain. Trimming removed 0 bases from V and 0 bases from J, with 9 bases in between. CDR3 size: 15 residues. The germline gives CDR1 SGHVS, CDR2 FQNEAQ. The CDR3 is CASSLAWTSSYEQYF. The CDR3 coding sequence is TGTGCCAGCAGCTTAGCCTGGACGAGCTCCTACGAGCAGTACTTC.

This clone appeared a few times. The rearrangement uses TRBV3-1 (or the pseudogene TRBV3-2) and TRBJ2-1; perhaps D is TRBD1 or TRBD2 (5 bases each). This CDR3 is built from 15 residues. The germline CDR1 and CDR2 sequences are LGHDT and YNNKEL (reference sequence). Between the trimmed V and J ends, which lost 0 bases and 8 bases, there was a span of 14 bases. The CDR3 DNA reads as TGTGCCAGCAGCCAAGATTCGAGGGGCGGCTATGAGCAGTTCTTC. Its translation: CASSQDSRGGYEQFF.

CDR3 coding DNA: TGTGCCACCAGCAGAGGATATCCCTCCTCTGGAAACACCATATATTTT. Translated: CATSRGYPSSGNTIYF. This chain connects TRBV15 to TRBJ1-3; no firm D call. The CDR3 sequence is 16 residues long. CDR1 and CDR2 (germline): LNHNV, YYDKDF (reference sequence). V was trimmed by 1 base and J by 0 bases, leaving 10 bases between them.

This sequence joins TRBV18 and TRBJ1-1; tentative D call: TRBD1 (5 bases). The CDR3 loop spans 16 amino acids. V dropped 1 base and J dropped 1 base, with 13 bases sitting between them. The germline V gene encodes CDR1 KGHSH and CDR2 LQKENI. In DNA, the CDR3 is TGTGCCAGCTCACCACGCTCCCCCGGGGGGAACACTGAAGCTTTCTTT. Amino acid sequence: CASSPRSPGGNTEAFF.

The chain combines TRBV28 with TRBJ1-4; D uncertain. The V end lost 3 bases, the J end lost 8 bases, and 13 bases lay between the germline ends. The V gene's germline CDR1 is MDHEN and CDR2 SYDVKM. CDR3 size: 14 residues. The CDR3 nucleotides are TGTGCCAGCAGTTTCCCTCAGAAGCGGGAAAAACTGTTTTTT. It is translated as CASSFPQKREKLFF.

As DNA, the CDR3 is TGCGCCAGCAGCCAAGAAAAAAGGGTGTCGGGGGGCGGGTGGAATGAGCAGTTCTTC. Residues: CASSQEKRVSGGGWNEQFF. The chain combines TRBV4-1 with TRBJ2-1; tentative D call: TRBD2 (7 bases). Germline CDR1 reads MGHRA; CDR2 reads YSYEKL. This CDR3 comprises 19 residues. The V and J ends lost 0 bases and 7 bases respectively, with 25 bases between them.

This clone has a handful of counts. This chain links TRBV27 with TRBJ2-7, with TRBD2 matching over 8 bases. Looked up from germline, CDR1 is MNHEY and CDR2 is SMNVEV (reference sequence). V was pared by 3 bases and J by 3 bases, with 4 bases of the junction left unmatched. The CDR3 is 14 residues long. This chain's CDR3 is CASSFERGSYEQYF. In DNA, the CDR3 is TGTGCCAGCAGTTTCGAGCGGGGGAGCTACGAGCAGTACTTC.

The chain carries TRBV7-8 and TRBJ1-2; no clear D. V was clipped by 1 base and J by 7 bases, with 13 bases between them. This CDR3 is built from 14 residues. Germline CDR1 reads SGHVS; CDR2 reads FQNEAQ. CDR3 sequence: CASSLGAQSGGYTF. CDR3 DNA: TGTGCCAGCAGCTTAGGGGCCCAAAGCGGTGGCTACACCTTC.

This clone appeared once. This chain connects TRBV28 to TRBJ2-7; tentatively, D is TRBD2 (5 bases). Trimming took off 6 bases at V and 4 bases at J, with 22 bases between the two ends. The germline gives CDR1 MDHEN, CDR2 SYDVKM. CDR3 length: 16 residues. CDR3 nucleotide sequence: TGTGCCAGCAGCCCGTTGTCCGACGGGGTTTTGTACGAGCAGTACTTC. It is translated as CASSPLSDGVLYEQYF. Full variable domain (rest looked up from reference TRBV28 and TRBJ2-7): DVKVTQSSRYLVKRTGEKVFLECVQDMDHENMFWYRQDPGLGLRLIYFSYDVKMKEKGDIPEGYSVSREKKERFSLILESASTNQTSMYLCASSPLSDGVLYEQYFGPGTRLTVT.